There are a few counts of the clone carrying this TCR beta chain. The CDR3 runs 14 residues. Trimming at V came to 4 bases and at J to 6 bases, leaving 4 bases not matched to a gene. Germline V gene data show CDR1 as SGHRS and CDR2 as YFSETQ. The data were obtained in a study of blood T cell repertoires in COVID-19. On the study more broadly: Acute and convalescent COVID-19 samples came from the United States, Italy and Spain.

Before being deemed recovered, Cohort 3 donors had two negative PCRs, clearance, or symptom resolution. Measured with immunoSEQ multiplex PCR; TCRdb has only the in-frame clones, and not every one. The table includes some 200,000 clones, about 88% detected once. Material for sequencing was PBMCs or T cells enriched from blood (not recorded which). The V gene is TRBV5-1, the J gene TRBJ2-4; 10 bases match TRBD1. The clonotype was recovered from a woman aged 30 to 39 who had recovered from COVID-19. The CDR3 DNA is TGCGCCAGCAGCCCCGGACAGGGGGTAAACATTCAGTACTTC. This encodes CASSPGQGVNIQYF.